A single T cell receptor (beta chain) is shown here with its context. Its specificity is unknown. The sample comes from a study of immune cell composition in non-small cell lung cancer. Study context: Tumours were mainly lung adenocarcinoma or squamous cell carcinoma.

Germline V gene sequence: CDR1 SNHLY, CDR2 FYNNEI. The CDR3 spans 14 residues. V lost 8 bases, J lost 1 base, and 14 bases lay in between. Study-wide results and limits: Approximately 73% of squamous and about 31% of adenocarcinoma cases had tumour-associated clones >0.5%. Tumour TCR-beta clonality was not significantly tied to smoking pack-years.

Method: immunoSEQ multiplex PCR; TCRdb's copy keeps in-frame clones and lacks some. Of approximately 3,500 clones in the sample, about three quarters are singletons; the top ten hold 9.4%. The normal lung sample lay at least 3 cm, and maximally far, from the tumour. Genomic DNA came from frozen unsorted single-cell suspensions. Sequenced material: non-adjacent lung tissue. The chain uses TRBV2 and TRBJ2-5, with a possible D match to TRBD2 (5 bases). The TCR originated in a human donor with non-small cell lung cancer. The CDR3 region is CASAIGGSQETQYF. The CDR3 DNA sequence: TGTGCCAGCGCCATAGGCGGGTCCCAAGAGACCCAGTACTTC.